The sequence of this TCR beta chain was determined in a study of T cell responses to AZD1222 COVID-19 vaccine. The protocol was immunoSEQ multiplex PCR, while the TCRdb copy is restricted to in-frame clones and leaves out a portion. Here the sample spans about 160,000 clones, over 75% being singletons. CDR3 length: 15 amino acids. From germline, CDR1 is SGHNT and CDR2 YYREEE (reference sequence). Trimming removed 4 bases from V and 0 bases from J, with 11 bases in between. Study-level results: Females made up more of the donors, who were largely white British, and clonal diversity may have come out too low. Reports say nearly half of spike-specific TCRs go after unmutated variant regions.

As to this clone: Its target is unknown.

The chain uses TRBV5-4 and TRBJ2-1; D may be TRBD2 (5 bases). The sample here was peripheral blood, taken on day 0 of AZD1222 vaccination. The clonotype comes from an adult in good health. The CDR3 DNA reads TGTGCCAGCAGCCCGGAGGTAAACTCCTACAATGAGCAGTTCTTC. Its translation is CASSPEVNSYNEQFF.